The 19 T cell receptor beta chains below come from one sample, sequenced in a study of PD-1 blockade in classical Hodgkin lymphoma. Time point defined: cycle 4 day 1 (C4D1), after 6 weeks of nivolumab. All patients relapsed after autologous stem cell transplantation, and brentuximab vedotin exposure varied. The repertoire was sequenced with immunoSEQ multiplex PCR; TCRdb's copy has only in-frame clones and lacks some. Of approximately 27,000 clones in the sample, over 75% are singletons; the top ten hold roughly 18%. The sequencing here drew on peripheral blood mononuclear cells (PBMCs), taken before the fourth cycle of nivolumab. The receptors derive from a human donor with classical Hodgkin lymphoma.

The chain couples TRBV15 to TRBJ1-5, with D tentatively TRBD1 (5 bases). CDR3 size: 16 residues. V lost 0 bases, J lost 1 base, and 10 bases lay in between. Germline values: CDR1 LNHNV, CDR2 YYDKDF (reference sequence). As DNA, the CDR3 is TGTGCCACCAGCAGAGATCTGGGGGGAAGCAATCAGCCCCAGCATTTT. Amino acid sequence: CATSRDLGGSNQPQHF.

The chain employs TRBV6-5 and TRBJ1-1; D not certain. V dropped 5 bases and J dropped 6 bases, with 16 bases sitting between them. The CDR3 runs to 14 residues. The germline V gene encodes CDR1 MNHEY and CDR2 SVGAGI. The CDR3 here is CASSPFRQTAEAFF. In nucleotides, the CDR3 is TGTGCCAGCAGTCCCTTCCGACAAACGGCTGAAGCTTTCTTT.

The rearrangement links TRBV2 to TRBJ1-4; D gene uncertain. Trimming stripped 6 bases from V and 7 bases from J, with 15 bases between. The CDR3 covers 14 residues. CDR1 is SNHLY, CDR2 FYNNEI, per germline. Here the CDR3 DNA reads TGTGCCAGCAGAGTCCAGCAAGGACCTGAAAAACTGTTTTTT. Translation: CASRVQQGPEKLFF.

This clone has only one observation. The chain couples TRBV7-2 to TRBJ2-7; no clear D gene. V was shortened by 0 bases and J by 7 bases, with 4 bases between the two germline ends. The CDR3 covers 11 residues. Germline V gene data show CDR1 as SGHTA and CDR2 as FQGNSA. CDR3 protein: CASSLAQEQYF. The DNA of the CDR3 is TGTGCCAGCAGCTTAGCTCAGGAGCAGTACTTC.

This sequence joins TRBV13 and TRBJ1-6; unclear D gene. Deletions cut 5 bases from V and 9 bases from J, with 11 bases between. CDR3 length equals 13 residues. The germline gives CDR1 PRHDT, CDR2 FYEKMQ (reference sequence). The DNA for the CDR3 is TGTGCCAGCAGCCCCGACCGCATTTCACCCCTCCACTTT. As protein: CASSPDRISPLHF.

The J gene is TRBJ2-3, the V gene TRBV7-6; TRBD2 might be the D (5 bases). CDR3 length equals 14 residues. Germline V gene sequence: CDR1 SGHVS, CDR2 FNYEAQ. Trimming took 5 bases from V and 6 from J, leaving 15 bases between them. CDR3 nucleotides: TGTGCCAGCAGCCCTCCCCGGGGAACGGATACGCAGTATTTT. This gives the protein CASSPPRGTDTQYF.

This chain links TRBV6-4 with TRBJ2-3; D may be TRBD2 (6 bases). Trimming cost V 3 bases and J 2 bases, with 12 bases left between them. Germline V CDR1 and CDR2: MRHNA, SNTAGT. The length of the CDR3 is 15 residues. CDR3 bases: TGTGCCAGCAGTGAAGCGGGCACCACCACAGATACGCAGTATTTT. Its translation: CASSEAGTTTDTQYF.

V gene TRBV5-1 combines with J gene TRBJ2-7; maybe TRBD1 (5 bases). CDR1 and CDR2 from the germline V gene are SGHRS and YFSETQ. V lost 2 bases, J lost 2 bases, and 8 bases lay in between. The CDR3 has 13 amino acids. In DNA, the CDR3 is TGCGCCAGCAGCTTATCCAGGGCCTACGAGCAGTACTTC. It translates to CASSLSRAYEQYF.

V usage is TRBV2 and J usage is TRBJ1-1; possibly TRBD1 for D (6 bases). In germline, CDR1 is SNHLY, CDR2 FYNNEI. This CDR3 is 14 amino acids long. The V gene lost 5 bases and the J gene lost 2 bases, with 12 bases spanning the gap. The CDR3 DNA reads as TGTGCCAGCAGTCGGAGGACAGATAACACTGAAGCTTTCTTT. Translating it yields CASSRRTDNTEAFF.

The chain uses TRBV7-9 and TRBJ2-3, with D hard to call. V lost 5 bases and J lost 6, with 15 bases in between. The CDR3 is made up of 14 amino acids. CDR1 is SEHNR and CDR2 is FQNEAQ in the germline V gene (reference sequence). Here the CDR3 reads CASSPPWTPDTQYF. The CDR3, as DNA: TGTGCCAGCAGCCCTCCTTGGACCCCCGATACGCAGTATTTT.

CDR3 bases: TGTGCCAGCAGTTCGTCAGGGGGCGCCTTTGGCTACACCTTC. It yields the protein CASSSSGGAFGYTF. The V call is TRBV6-5, the J call TRBJ1-2; 8 nucleotides agree with TRBD1. The CDR3 is 14 amino acids. Germline CDR1 and CDR2: MNHEY and SVGAGI. The V gene end was trimmed by 4 bases and the J gene end by 7 bases; junction bases not matched to a gene: 8.

In the case of this clone: The sample carries other DNA sequences with the same CDR3. V and J are TRBV7-6 and TRBJ2-7; 14 bases align to TRBD2. J gave up 7 bases and V 5 bases, and 7 bases lay outside the gene matches. Germline assignment: CDR1 SGHVS and CDR2 FNYEAQ. CDR3 length equals 15 residues. DNA of the CDR3: TGTGCCAGCAGCAGACTAGCGGGGGGGCCGGAGGAGCAGTACTTC. It specifies CASSRLAGGPEEQYF. The whole variable domain, filled in from reference TRBV7-6 and TRBJ2-7, reads GAGVSQSPRYKVTKRGQDVALRCDPISGHVSLYWYRQALGQGPEFLTYFNYEAQQDKSGLPNDRFSAERPEGSISTLTIQRTEQRDSAMYRCASSRLAGGPEEQYFGPGTRLTVT.

This clone has only one observation. The chain has TRBV29-1 and TRBJ2-1; no reliable D call. The length of the CDR3 is 12 residues. Germline CDR1 SQVTM, CDR2 ANQGSEA. V dropped 2 bases and J dropped 7 bases, with 9 bases sitting between them. This CDR3 reads CSVELVGNEQFF. DNA for the CDR3: TGCAGCGTTGAACTCGTTGGTAATGAGCAGTTCTTC.

The V and J genes are TRBV27 and TRBJ1-6; TRBD1 matches at 7 bases. Germline V gene data show CDR1 as MNHEY and CDR2 as SMNVEV (reference sequence). This CDR3 region has 15 residues. Trimming removed 2 bases from V and 9 bases from J; junction bases left unmatched: 7. CDR3 coding DNA: TGTGCCAGCAGTTTAATCGGGGACAGCGGTTCACCCCTCCACTTT. This codes for CASSLIGDSGSPLHF.

The chain uses TRBV28 and TRBJ2-7; D gene ambiguous. The CDR3 totals 12 residues. V lost 5 bases, J lost 3 bases, and 8 bases lay in between. Germline V gives CDR1 MDHEN, CDR2 SYDVKM. The CDR3 bases are TGTGCCAGCAGTAAACCCTTCTACGAGCAGTACTTC. Its translation: CASSKPFYEQYF.

V is TRBV27 and J is TRBJ1-3, with 9 bases identical to TRBD1. The junction had 9 bases not matched to a gene; V was cut back by 7 bases and J by 2 bases. The CDR3 runs 16 residues. Germline assignment: CDR1 MNHEY and CDR2 SMNVEV (reference sequence). The DNA for the CDR3 is TGTGCCAGCAATCGGGACAGGGAGGGGCCTGGAAACACCATATATTTT. Amino acid sequence: CASNRDREGPGNTIYF.

This clone has only one observation. This CDR3 is CASSQDRGEYTDTQYF. Written as DNA, the CDR3 is TGTGCCAGCAGCCAAGATAGGGGCGAGTACACAGATACGCAGTATTTT. This chain joins TRBV4-2 and TRBJ2-3; a possible D gene is TRBD1 (5 bases). CDR1 is LGHNA and CDR2 is YNFKEQ in the germline V gene. The V gene lost 0 bases and the J gene lost 2 bases, with 12 bases spanning the gap. The CDR3 length is 16 residues.

The rearrangement uses TRBV19 and TRBJ1-2; 12 bases fit TRBD1. There are 15 residues in the CDR3. J lost 3 bases, V lost 4 bases, and 3 bases had no gene match. Per germline, CDR1 LNHDA and CDR2 SQIVND (reference sequence). The CDR3, as DNA: TGTGCCAGTAGTAACCGGGACAGGGGGCACTATGGCTACACCTTC. Translating gives CASSNRDRGHYGYTF.

The chain recombines TRBV5-4 with TRBJ2-2, with 10 bases identical to TRBD2. CDR1 and CDR2 from the germline V gene are SGHNT and YYREEE (reference sequence). V shed 4 bases, J shed 1 base, and the junction held 4 bases outside the gene matches. The CDR3 totals 16 residues. The CDR3 region is CASSDQRGGNTGELFF. The CDR3 DNA reads as TGTGCCAGCAGCGATCAGCGGGGGGGGAACACCGGGGAGCTGTTTTTT.